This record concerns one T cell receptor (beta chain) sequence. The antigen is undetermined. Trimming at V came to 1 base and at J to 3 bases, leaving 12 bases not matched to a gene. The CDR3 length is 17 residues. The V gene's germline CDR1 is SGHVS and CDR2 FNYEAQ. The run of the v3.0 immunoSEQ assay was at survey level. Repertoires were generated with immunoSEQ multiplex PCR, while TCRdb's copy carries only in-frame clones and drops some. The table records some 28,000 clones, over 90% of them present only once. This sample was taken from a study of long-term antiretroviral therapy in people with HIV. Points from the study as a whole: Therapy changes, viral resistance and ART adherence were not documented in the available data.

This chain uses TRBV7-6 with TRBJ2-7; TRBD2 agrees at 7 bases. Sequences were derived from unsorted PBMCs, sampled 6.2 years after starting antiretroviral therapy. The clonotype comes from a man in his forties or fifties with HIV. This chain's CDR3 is CASSLDRPGGSNYEQYF. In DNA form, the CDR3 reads TGTGCCAGCAGCTTAGACCGGCCGGGGGGATCAAACTACGAGCAGTACTTC.